Here is one T cell receptor (beta chain) with its context. Germline values: CDR1 WSHSY, CDR2 SAAADI. The CDR3 is 17 residues long. The trim removed 6 bases at V and 4 bases at J, leaving 14 bases unmatched. Authors' processing steps: It was from reference gene primer amplification that nucleated cell counts were estimated. Some clones are missing from TCRdb's copy, which holds only in-frame ones; the method was immunoSEQ multiplex PCR. The V and J calls and clone size are taken from that table; D and trimming were inferred from the DNA. The sample has a few hundred thousand clones, around 88% seen once. The data belong to a study of blood T cell repertoires in COVID-19. Study context: Material from acute and convalescent COVID-19 was sourced from the United States, Italy and Spain. T cells, B-cell-depleted T cells, or PBMCs provided the cDNA or gDNA that served as material.

The sequenced sample consisted of peripheral blood. The receptor was isolated from a man aged 25-45 years with active or convalescent COVID-19. The chain couples TRBV10-2 to TRBJ2-7, with TRBD2 matching over 11 bases. CDR3 DNA sequence: TGCGCCAGCAGAACCTCCGGGACTAGCGGATTACTGTACGAGCAGTACTTC. As protein: CASRTSGTSGLLYEQYF.